The clone carrying this T cell receptor (beta chain) was picked up a small number of times. Its antigen remains unknown. Sorted-subset replicate PCR reactions were performed with approximately 200 ng DNA, corresponding to tens of thousands of T cell genomes. The assay was immunoSEQ multiplex PCR, and TCRdb's table has in-frame clones only and misses some. The sample lists about 2.3 million clones, 85% to 95% occurring once. This entry comes from a study of shared clonotypes between healthy human individuals. Whole-study results and caveats: Sharing across four donors was highest in naive CD4 (roughly 5%) and lowest in memory CD8 (approximately 0.4%).

This sequence originates from a man aged 18 to 35 in good health. Some clones in this sample may be carry-over from other donors' samples. The sample comprised naive CD4+ T cells from PBMCs. Sample subset: CD45RA+ positively selected.

CDR3 DNA sequence: TGTGCCAGCAGCTTGGACAGACTGGACACTGAAGCTTTCTTT. It translates to CASSLDRLDTEAFF. This rearrangement joins TRBV5-6 to TRBJ1-1; D is undetermined. V gave up 0 bases and J gave up 3 bases, with 9 bases separating them. The CDR3 runs 14 residues. Germline CDR1 SGHDT, CDR2 YYEEEE.